This T cell receptor (beta chain) was sequenced in a study of shared clonotypes between healthy human individuals. Study-wide findings and caveats: As a rule, naive subsets had a larger estimated richness than memory subsets. Four donors showed sharing of around 5% of naive CD4 clonotypes.

The CDR3 totals 12 residues. CDR1 is LNHNV, CDR2 YYDKDF, per germline (reference sequence). Trimming shortened V by 0 bases and J by 3 bases, and 2 bases separated the two germline ends. CD45RO-negative, CCR7-positively selected cells formed the naive CD8 fraction, excluding terminally differentiated effector memory CD45RA+ cells. Sequenced by immunoSEQ multiplex PCR; TCRdb stores in-frame clones only, minus some. The sample has 660,000 or so clones, 90% to 97% seen once; the top ten hold approximately 0.1%. This clone was recorded once. The antigen is undetermined. The chain couples TRBV15 to TRBJ1-1, with D unclear. The receptor's source is a woman in her 30s in good health. The specimen was naive CD8+ T cells sorted from blood. For the CDR3, the DNA is TGTGCCACCAGCAGAGAGTACACTGAAGCTTTCTTT. Translation: CATSREYTEAFF.